Given below is one T cell receptor (beta chain) in context. The data belong to a study of blood T cell repertoires in COVID-19. Trimming pared 3 bases from V and 3 bases from J, leaving 15 bases between. This CDR3 spans 16 amino acids. Germline V CDR1 and CDR2: KGHSH, LQKENI. Methods used by the authors: From reference gene primer amplification, estimates of nucleated cell counts were derived. TCRdb keeps only in-frame clones here, not all; method: immunoSEQ multiplex PCR. V, J and clone size are those of that table, while D and trimming were read from the DNA. The sample holds about 210,000 clones, approximately 80% seen once.

V gene TRBV18 combines with J gene TRBJ1-3; D is possibly TRBD1 (5 bases). This TCR was sampled from a woman in her forties or fifties with acute COVID-19. Sequenced: PBMCs or T cells enriched from blood (not recorded which). As DNA, the CDR3 is TGTGCCAGCTCACCTAACGCGCAGGGTGATGGAAACACCATATATTTT. Translated, it gives CASSPNAQGDGNTIYF.